The rows below give T cell receptor beta chains drawn from one sample of a study of blood T cell repertoires in COVID-19. Some clones are missing from TCRdb's copy, which holds only in-frame ones; the method was immunoSEQ multiplex PCR. This sample has around 130,000 clones; 84% occur once, and the top ten carry 12%. The sample consisted of peripheral blood. The source is a woman aged 55-69 years with acute or convalescent COVID-19. Both conserved end residues are part of each CDR3. A D gene is named only where the DNA matches it firmly. Clone size is stated in some rows and not others, as once, few, many or a class when expanded.

CDR3aa: CASSVGFSSGNTIYF
CDR3nt: TGTGCCAGCAGCGTAGGTTTCAGCTCTGGAAACACCATATATTTT
abundance: -
d_gene: -
j_gene: TRBJ1-3
v_gene: TRBV9

CDR3aa: CASSRPPGQENYGYTF
CDR3nt: TGTGCCAGCAGCCGACCCCCGGGACAAGAAAACTATGGCTACACCTTC
abundance: -
d_gene: -
j_gene: TRBJ1-2
v_gene: TRBV7-8

CDR3aa: CASRQGSLNSPLHF
CDR3nt: TGTGCCAGCAGGCAGGGCTCGCTCAATTCACCCCTCCACTTT
abundance: -
d_gene: -
j_gene: TRBJ1-6
v_gene: TRBV6-5

CDR3aa: CASSWTVTEAFF
CDR3nt: TGTGCCAGCAGCTGGACAGTTACTGAAGCTTTCTTT
abundance: once
d_gene: -
j_gene: TRBJ1-1
v_gene: TRBV2

CDR3aa: CASSDSSGGLTDTQYF
CDR3nt: TGTGCCAGCAGTGACTCAAGCGGGGGGCTCACAGATACGCAGTATTTT
abundance: -
d_gene: TRBD2
j_gene: TRBJ2-3
v_gene: TRBV6-4

CDR3aa: CASSSGTSPINEQFF
CDR3nt: TGTGCCAGCAGCTCCGGGACTTCCCCTATCAATGAGCAGTTCTTC
abundance: -
d_gene: -
j_gene: TRBJ2-1
v_gene: TRBV11-2

CDR3aa: CASSFWGGTGTEAFF
CDR3nt: TGTGCCAGCAGCTTTTGGGGCGGGACAGGGACTGAAGCTTTCTTT
abundance: -
d_gene: TRBD1
j_gene: TRBJ1-1
v_gene: TRBV5-6

CDR3aa: CASSRGQGPSMNTEAFF
CDR3nt: TGTGCCAGCAGCAGGGGACAGGGACCCTCGATGAACACTGAAGCTTTCTTT
abundance: once
d_gene: TRBD1
j_gene: TRBJ1-1
v_gene: TRBV14

CDR3aa: CASSLVEGIGYTF
CDR3nt: TGTGCCAGCAGCTTAGTAGAGGGAATAGGCTACACCTTC
abundance: -
d_gene: -
j_gene: TRBJ1-2
v_gene: TRBV11-2

CDR3aa: CASSLRDRVYNEQFF
CDR3nt: TGTGCCAGCAGCCTCCGGGACAGGGTATACAATGAGCAGTTCTTC
abundance: -
d_gene: TRBD1
j_gene: TRBJ2-1
v_gene: TRBV5-6

CDR3aa: CASSNFNIGDYGYTF
CDR3nt: TGTGCCAGCAGCAACTTTAATATCGGAGACTATGGCTACACCTTC
abundance: once
d_gene: -
j_gene: TRBJ1-2
v_gene: TRBV7-2

CDR3aa: CASSQVLASTDTQYF
CDR3nt: TGCGCCAGCAGCCAAGTACTAGCAAGCACAGATACGCAGTATTTT
abundance: -
d_gene: -
j_gene: TRBJ2-3
v_gene: TRBV4-1

CDR3aa: CASSPQGSRTNEKLFF
CDR3nt: TGTGCCAGCAGCCCACAGGGAAGTCGAACTAATGAAAAACTGTTTTTT
abundance: -
d_gene: -
j_gene: TRBJ1-4
v_gene: TRBV5-6

CDR3aa: CASSVYRGTEAFF
CDR3nt: TGTGCCAGCAGCGTATACAGGGGGACTGAAGCTTTCTTT
abundance: -
d_gene: TRBD1
j_gene: TRBJ1-1
v_gene: TRBV9

CDR3aa: CASSRSGGITNEQFF
CDR3nt: TGTGCCAGCAGCCGCAGCGGGGGGATCACGAATGAGCAGTTCTTC
abundance: -
d_gene: TRBD2
j_gene: TRBJ2-1
v_gene: TRBV3-1/TRBV3-2

CDR3aa: CASTEDRDLHWAFF
CDR3nt: TGTGCCAGCACCGAGGACAGAGATTTACACTGGGCTTTCTTT
abundance: -
d_gene: -
j_gene: TRBJ1-1
v_gene: TRBV6-5

CDR3aa: CASSLRGVPYEQYF
CDR3nt: TGTGCCAGCAGCCTGCGGGGGGTTCCCTACGAGCAGTACTTC
abundance: -
d_gene: TRBD2
j_gene: TRBJ2-7
v_gene: TRBV7-9

CDR3aa: CASSFETGGAFF
CDR3nt: TGTGCCAGCAGCTTCGAGACAGGGGGAGCTTTCTTT
abundance: -
d_gene: TRBD1
j_gene: TRBJ1-1
v_gene: TRBV7-9

CDR3aa: CASTTDRGQAFF
CDR3nt: TGTGCCAGCACCACCGACAGGGGACAAGCTTTCTTT
abundance: -
d_gene: TRBD1
j_gene: TRBJ1-1
v_gene: TRBV6-5

CDR3aa: CASSPGRRQGGTEAFF
CDR3nt: TGTGCCAGCTCACCAGGCAGGAGACAGGGGGGTACTGAAGCTTTCTTT
abundance: -
d_gene: TRBD1
j_gene: TRBJ1-1
v_gene: TRBV18

CDR3aa: CASSLSESGIYGYTF
CDR3nt: TGCGCCAGCAGCTTGTCCGAGTCGGGAATATATGGCTACACCTTC
abundance: few
d_gene: -
j_gene: TRBJ1-2
v_gene: TRBV5-1

CDR3aa: CASSIQQGATNEKLFF
CDR3nt: TGTGCCAGTAGTATTCAGCAGGGCGCAACTAATGAAAAACTGTTTTTT
abundance: -
d_gene: -
j_gene: TRBJ1-4
v_gene: TRBV19

CDR3aa: CAVQGTGNTIYF
CDR3nt: TGTGCCGTACAGGGTACCGGAAACACCATATATTTT
abundance: once
d_gene: -
j_gene: TRBJ1-3
v_gene: TRBV24-1

CDR3aa: CASNPDLSTDTQYF
CDR3nt: TGTGCCAGCAACCCCGACTTAAGCACAGATACGCAGTATTTT
abundance: -
d_gene: -
j_gene: TRBJ2-3
v_gene: TRBV2

CDR3aa: CASSGDRKHNQPQHF
CDR3nt: TGTGCCAGCAGTGGGGACAGGAAACACAATCAGCCCCAGCATTTT
abundance: few
d_gene: TRBD1
j_gene: TRBJ1-5
v_gene: TRBV28

CDR3aa: CASSLPTGNSNQPQHF
CDR3nt: TGTGCCAGCAGCCTTCCGACAGGGAATAGCAATCAGCCCCAGCATTTT
abundance: -
d_gene: TRBD1
j_gene: TRBJ1-5
v_gene: TRBV5-4

CDR3aa: CASSFGEGLQYF
CDR3nt: TGTGCCAGCAGTTTTGGGGAGGGCCTTCAGTACTTC
abundance: -
d_gene: TRBD2
j_gene: TRBJ2-4
v_gene: TRBV12-3/TRBV12-4

CDR3aa: CASTRGGLQETQYF
CDR3nt: TGTGCCAGCACACGGGGGGGCCTCCAAGAGACCCAGTACTTC
abundance: -
d_gene: TRBD2
j_gene: TRBJ2-5
v_gene: TRBV6-6

CDR3aa: CASSPLEQETQYF
CDR3nt: TGCGCCAGCAGCCCCCTCGAGCAAGAGACCCAGTACTTC
abundance: -
d_gene: -
j_gene: TRBJ2-5
v_gene: TRBV4-1

CDR3aa: CASSADGTVDYNEQFF
CDR3nt: TGTGCCAGCAGCGCCGACGGGACAGTAGACTACAATGAGCAGTTCTTC
abundance: -
d_gene: TRBD1
j_gene: TRBJ2-1
v_gene: TRBV9

CDR3aa: CASSLIRTGWDTDTQYF
CDR3nt: TGTGCCAGCAGCTTGATCCGGACAGGCTGGGACACAGATACGCAGTATTTT
abundance: once
d_gene: TRBD1
j_gene: TRBJ2-3
v_gene: TRBV5-6

CDR3aa: CAIQSGQSNQPQHF
CDR3nt: TGTGCCATACAATCGGGACAGTCCAATCAGCCCCAGCATTTT
abundance: -
d_gene: TRBD1
j_gene: TRBJ1-5
v_gene: TRBV6-5

CDR3aa: CVSQGGSPNYGYTF
CDR3nt: TGTGTCTCACAGGGGGGATCCCCTAACTATGGCTACACCTTC
abundance: -
d_gene: TRBD1
j_gene: TRBJ1-2
v_gene: TRBV30

CDR3aa: CAGRQPQYF
CDR3nt: TGTGCCGGCAGACAGCCCCAGTACTTC
abundance: -
d_gene: -
j_gene: TRBJ2-5
v_gene: TRBV6-4

CDR3aa: CSASRTDAYNQPQHF
CDR3nt: TGCAGTGCCAGTAGGACAGACGCGTACAATCAGCCCCAGCATTTT
abundance: -
d_gene: -
j_gene: TRBJ1-5
v_gene: TRBV20-1

CDR3aa: CASSMEFLKGGVQHF
CDR3nt: TGTGCCAGTAGTATGGAATTTTTAAAAGGGGGGGTCCAGCATTTT
abundance: -
d_gene: -
j_gene: TRBJ1-5
v_gene: TRBV19

CDR3aa: CASSPSGDSNYGYTF
CDR3nt: TGTGCCAGCTCACCGTCAGGGGATTCTAACTATGGCTACACCTTC
abundance: -
d_gene: -
j_gene: TRBJ1-2
v_gene: TRBV18

CDR3aa: CASSRTGEVTGELFF
CDR3nt: TGCGCCAGCAGCCGGACAGGGGAGGTTACCGGGGAGCTGTTTTTT
abundance: -
d_gene: TRBD1
j_gene: TRBJ2-2
v_gene: TRBV5-1